A single sample is the source of the 23 T cell receptor beta chains below, sequenced in a study of Ad26.COV2.S vaccination and SARS-CoV-2 variants. The method was immunoSEQ multiplex PCR; TCRdb's version includes in-frame clones alone and lacks a portion of them. The table shows 100,000 or so clones, with less than 85% occurring only once. Material: peripheral blood, obtained after recovery from COVID-19. These receptors originate from a human donor who had recovered from COVID-19.

The gene calls are TRBV10-1 and TRBJ2-1, with 9 bases matching TRBD1. V shed 5 bases, J shed 2 bases, and the junction held 4 bases outside the gene matches. The germline V gene has CDR1 WNHNN and CDR2 SYGVQD (reference sequence). The CDR3 has 15 residues. The CDR3 here is CASSNRDRAYNEQFF. Here the CDR3 DNA reads TGCGCCAGCAGTAACCGGGACAGGGCCTACAATGAGCAGTTCTTC.

This clone appeared many times. This sequence joins TRBV4-3 and TRBJ2-5, with D perhaps matching TRBD2 (5 bases). The CDR3 sequence is 13 residues long. CDR1 and CDR2 from the germline V gene are LGHNA and YSLEER. Between the trimmed V and J ends, which lost 0 bases and 9 bases, there was a span of 11 bases. As DNA, the CDR3 is TGCGCCAGCAGCCAAGATTTCGGGGATTCCCAGTACTTC. Protein product: CASSQDFGDSQYF.

The V call is TRBV4-3, the J call TRBJ1-2; no firm D call. V was shortened by 0 bases and J by 5 bases, with 7 bases between the two germline ends. The CDR3 length is 13 residues. Germline CDR1 and CDR2: LGHNA and YSLEER. The chain's CDR3 is CASSQEVGYGYTF. The CDR3, as DNA: TGCGCCAGCAGCCAAGAGGTGGGATATGGCTACACCTTC.

This clone showed up just a few times. The chain joins TRBV6-5 to TRBJ1-5; D may be TRBD1 (5 bases). The CDR3 extends over 15 amino acids. The germline gives CDR1 MNHEY, CDR2 SVGAGI. V lost 7 bases and J lost 4, with 17 bases in between. CDR3 protein: CASKADQGRNQPQHF. The CDR3 bases are TGTGCCAGCAAGGCGGATCAGGGTCGGAATCAGCCCCAGCATTTT.

V usage is TRBV5-1 and J usage is TRBJ1-5; D is unresolved. The length of the CDR3 is 17 residues. The V and J ends lost 4 bases and 2 bases respectively, with 19 bases between them. The germline gives CDR1 SGHRS, CDR2 YFSETQ. The CDR3 sequence is CASSRHKYLKGNQPQHF. The CDR3 DNA is TGCGCCAGCAGCAGGCACAAGTATCTGAAGGGCAATCAGCCCCAGCATTTT.

The V call is TRBV6-2 or TRBV6-3, the J call TRBJ1-5, with a weak D call TRBD1 (5 bases). Trimming pared 0 bases from V and 2 bases from J, leaving 5 bases between. The CDR3 has 14 amino acids. Germline lookup yields CDR1 MNHEY and CDR2 SVGEGT. CDR3 sequence: CASSYSGGNQPQHF. The CDR3 DNA follows: TGTGCCAGCAGTTACTCGGGGGGCAATCAGCCCCAGCATTTT.

The chain has TRBV9 and TRBJ2-7; maybe TRBD2 (5 bases). Trimming removed 2 bases at V and 5 bases at J, with 14 bases between. In germline, CDR1 is SGDLS, CDR2 YYNGEE. This CDR3 contains 14 residues. In DNA form, the CDR3 reads TGTGCCAGCAGCGTGGCAGGAGGTTTCGACGAGCAGTACTTC. The encoded protein is CASSVAGGFDEQYF.

The rearrangement uses TRBV28 and TRBJ1-2; D is unclear. CDR1 and CDR2 (germline): MDHEN, SYDVKM. The CDR3 totals 15 residues. V shed 7 bases and J shed 5 bases, with 20 bases lying between them. The CDR3 is CASNLAGVSRYGYTF. The DNA for the CDR3 is TGTGCCAGCAACTTGGCCGGGGTCTCTAGGTATGGCTACACCTTC.

This clone was counted once. V usage is TRBV30 and J usage is TRBJ2-5, with D hard to call. CDR3 length: 10 amino acids. Germline CDR1 is GTSNPN and CDR2 is SVGIG (reference sequence). With 8 bases removed from V and 5 bases from J, the gap between germline ends came to 9 bases. The CDR3 sequence: CAPIVETQYF. CDR3 coding DNA: TGTGCCCCCATCGTGGAGACCCAGTACTTC.

This clone has a single count. The V gene is TRBV28, the J gene TRBJ1-1; 8 positions match TRBD1. The CDR3 contains 17 residues. The germline V gene has CDR1 MDHEN and CDR2 SYDVKM. V lost 6 bases and J lost 1; bases outside the gene matches: 13. The CDR3 bases are TGTGCCAGCAGCAGGGCGGGCAGGGGGCAAGAGAACACTGAAGCTTTCTTT. It encodes CASSRAGRGQENTEAFF.

This rearrangement joins TRBV6-5 to TRBJ1-2; D is unresolved. The CDR3 runs 13 residues. CDR1 and CDR2 (germline): MNHEY, SVGAGI. V lost 4 bases to trimming and J lost 0 bases, with 6 bases between them. This CDR3 is CASSLQTNYGYTF. The CDR3 nucleotides are TGTGCCAGCAGTTTACAGACTAACTATGGCTACACCTTC.

This chain uses TRBV28 with TRBJ1-5; D is unresolved. This CDR3 contains 13 residues. Germline CDR1 and CDR2: MDHEN and SYDVKM. Trimming pared 4 bases from V and 2 bases from J, leaving 6 bases between. CDR3 amino acids: CASSSEGNQPQHF. The CDR3 region has the DNA TGTGCCAGCAGTTCGGAGGGCAATCAGCCCCAGCATTTT.

This CDR3 reads CASSIVVTGELFF. The CDR3 DNA reads TGTGCCAGTAGTATAGTAGTCACCGGGGAGCTGTTTTTT. The chain couples TRBV19 to TRBJ2-2; D is ambiguous. Germline V CDR1 and CDR2: LNHDA, SQIVND (reference sequence). V shed 1 base and J shed 4 bases, with 4 bases lying between them. This CDR3 is 13 amino acids long. The full variable domain, completed using reference TRBV19 and TRBJ2-2, is DGGITQSPKYLFRKEGQNVTLSCEQNLNHDAMYWYRQDPGQGLRLIYYSQIVNDFQKGDIAEGYSVSREKKESFPLTVTSAQKNPTAFYLCASSIVVTGELFFGEGSRLTVL.

The CDR3 loop reads CASSSTLRGYTF. The CDR3 nucleotides read TGTGCCAGTAGTTCGACATTAAGGGGCTACACCTTC. The rearrangement links TRBV19 to TRBJ1-2; D call uncertain. Germline CDR1 reads LNHDA; CDR2 reads SQIVND (reference sequence). The V end was cut by 5 bases, the J end by 8 bases, with 12 bases between. The CDR3 is made up of 12 amino acids.

Within the sample, this clone is medium-sized. The chain links TRBV24-1 to TRBJ2-5, with D possibly matching TRBD2 (5 bases). This CDR3 has 15 amino acids. Trimming took off 4 bases at V and 4 bases at J, with 15 bases between the two ends. Germline V gene sequence: CDR1 KGHDR, CDR2 SFDVKD. Here the CDR3 reads CATSDTAAGRETQYF. CDR3 DNA sequence: TGTGCCACCAGTGACACAGCGGCCGGGCGAGAGACCCAGTACTTC.

This clone was seen a few times. The chain uses TRBV28 and TRBJ2-7; possible D gene TRBD1, 6 bases. The germline V and J ends were trimmed by 6 bases and 2 bases, with 14 bases remaining between them. The germline gives CDR1 MDHEN, CDR2 SYDVKM. This CDR3 spans 14 amino acids. DNA for the CDR3: TGTGCCAGCAGCCGGGACATACCCCCCTACGAGCAGTACTTC. Protein product: CASSRDIPPYEQYF. The variable domain in full, completed from reference TRBV28 and TRBJ2-7, reads DVKVTQSSRYLVKRTGEKVFLECVQDMDHENMFWYRQDPGLGLRLIYFSYDVKMKEKGDIPEGYSVSREKKERFSLILESASTNQTSMYLCASSRDIPPYEQYFGPGTRLTVT.

This rearrangement joins TRBV5-1 to TRBJ2-5; the match to TRBD1 covers 8 bases. The CDR3 spans 15 residues. From germline, CDR1 is SGHRS and CDR2 YFSETQ. Unmatched junction bases numbered 8, after V lost 5 bases and J lost 2 bases. This CDR3 reads CASRIGTGNQETQYF. As DNA, the CDR3 is TGCGCCAGCAGGATTGGGACAGGCAATCAAGAGACCCAGTACTTC.

This chain connects TRBV2 to TRBJ1-5; 12 positions agree with TRBD1. V lost 6 bases, J lost 6 bases, and 6 bases stayed unmatched. This CDR3 comprises 15 residues. The germline gives CDR1 SNHLY, CDR2 FYNNEI. The CDR3 loop reads CASSPGTGGAQPQHF. The CDR3 DNA reads TGTGCCAGCAGCCCTGGGACAGGGGGCGCTCAGCCCCAGCATTTT.

This clone showed up just a few times. The V and J genes are TRBV30 and TRBJ1-6, with 8 nucleotides matching TRBD1. This CDR3 spans 12 amino acids. Germline values: CDR1 GTSNPN, CDR2 SVGIG (reference sequence). Trimming cost V 2 bases and J 14 bases; bases outside gene matches: 5. The CDR3 region has the DNA TGTGCCTGGAGTCCAGGGGGCGAATCCCTCCACTTT. This codes for CAWSPGGESLHF. The variable domain in full, completed from reference TRBV30 and TRBJ1-6, reads SQTIHQWPATLVQPVGSPLSLECTVEGTSNPNLYWYRQAAGRGLQLLFYSVGIGQISSEVPQNLSASRPQDRQFILSSKKLLLSDSGFYLCAWSPGGESLHFGNGTRLTVT.

This clone has just a few counts. The chain links TRBV3-1 (or the pseudogene TRBV3-2) to TRBJ2-5; 8 nucleotides agree with TRBD2. V lost 4 bases and J lost 5; bases outside the gene matches: 15. The germline V gene encodes CDR1 LGHDT and CDR2 YNNKEL (reference sequence). The CDR3 runs 17 residues. CDR3 in amino acids: CASSLHGAGGARETQYF. DNA for the CDR3: TGTGCCAGCAGCCTCCACGGCGCCGGGGGGGCCAGGGAGACCCAGTACTTC.

The CDR3 bases are TGTGCCAGGACAGAGACCGGGGAGCTGTTTTTT. It is translated as CARTETGELFF. The chain uses TRBV6-4 and TRBJ2-2; D possibly corresponds to TRBD1 (5 bases). CDR1 and CDR2 (germline): MRHNA, SNTAGT. The CDR3 consists of 11 residues. The V end lost 9 bases, the J end lost 5 bases, and 7 bases lay between the germline ends.

This clone was seen just once. J is TRBJ2-3 and V is TRBV7-6; perhaps TRBD1 as D (6 bases). Looked up from germline, CDR1 is SGHVS and CDR2 is FNYEAQ. CDR3 length: 14 amino acids. V lost 1 base to trimming and J lost 4 bases, with 9 bases between them. The CDR3: CASSLVWGPDTQYF. The CDR3 DNA follows: TGTGCCAGCAGCTTAGTCTGGGGGCCAGATACGCAGTATTTT. The full variable domain, in which reference TRBV7-6 and TRBJ2-3 provide the parts outside the CDR3, is GAGVSQSPRYKVTKRGQDVALRCDPISGHVSLYWYRQALGQGPEFLTYFNYEAQQDKSGLPNDRFSAERPEGSISTLTIQRTEQRDSAMYRCASSLVWGPDTQYFGPGTRLTVL.

Here the CDR3 DNA reads TGTGCCAGTCACCGTGGGACGAACTATGGCTACACCTTC. Translated: CASHRGTNYGYTF. The chain combines TRBV11-2 with TRBJ1-2; a possible D gene is TRBD1 (5 bases). Germline lookup yields CDR1 SGHAT and CDR2 FQNNGV. The V gene lost 9 bases and the J gene lost 2 bases, with 13 bases spanning the gap. The length of the CDR3 is 13 residues.